This TCR beta chain stems from a study of CD8 T cells in Susac syndrome. Reverse transcription used about 0.45 to 1 ug RNA and random hexamers. Amplification of the TCR beta CDR3 was carried out by immunoSEQ multiplex PCR, which spanned a total of 54 Vbeta and 13 Jbeta segments. TCRdb analysed the immunoSEQ multiplex PCR reads with MiXCR anew, one entry per CDR3 protein. Among some 95,000 distinct CDR3 sequences listed, approximately 95% were seen once. This CDR3 is built from 14 residues. V gave up 4 bases and J gave up 10 bases, with 19 bases separating them. Germline V CDR1 and CDR2: MNHEY, SMNVEV (reference sequence). The study sequenced TCR beta in blood CD8+ and CD4+ T cells. Negative isolation was applied to CD8+ and CD4+ T cells, and FACS enrichment was applied to TEMRA cells.

This chain uses TRBV27 with TRBJ1-1; D ambiguous. The receptor comes from a human donor in good health. The specimen was CD8+ T cells from PBMCs. Written as DNA, the CDR3 is TGTGCCAGCAGTTCACTTGACGAGTCGCGTGGAGCTTTCTTT. This translates into CASSSLDESRGAFF.